This passage covers 21 T cell receptor beta chains from one sample sequenced in a study of shared clonotypes between healthy human individuals. TCRdb keeps only in-frame clones here, not all; method: immunoSEQ multiplex PCR. This table has over 150,000 clones, roughly 70% appearing once. Sequencing was carried out using memory CD4+ T cells sorted from blood. Subset indicated: CD45RA-negative fraction. These receptors all stem from a young man in good health.

Only a few counts were recorded for this clone. The V call is TRBV5-1, the J call TRBJ2-1, with 9 nucleotides matching TRBD2. The CDR3 consists of 14 residues. Germline CDR1 is SGHRS and CDR2 is YFSETQ. Trimming removed 5 bases from V and 6 bases from J; junction bases left unmatched: 6. The CDR3 protein is CASREPAGGNEQFF. For the CDR3, the DNA is TGCGCCAGCAGGGAACCAGCGGGAGGCAATGAGCAGTTCTTC.

The chain couples TRBV7-2 to TRBJ2-1; unclear D gene. V was shortened by 1 base and J by 9 bases, with 19 bases between the two germline ends. The CDR3 is 16 residues long. Per the germline V gene, CDR1 is SGHTA and CDR2 is FQGNSA. Here the CDR3 DNA reads TGTGCCAGCAGCTTAGTAGAAGGACCGCGATTATCTGAGCAGTTCTTC. Translating it yields CASSLVEGPRLSEQFF.

The chain joins TRBV2 to TRBJ1-2; possibly TRBD1 for D (5 bases). The V gene lost 6 bases and the J gene lost 3 bases, with 11 bases spanning the gap. The V gene's germline CDR1 is SNHLY and CDR2 FYNNEI. The CDR3 runs to 13 residues. For the CDR3, the DNA is TGTGCCAGCAGGGGGACGCTACACTATGGCTACACCTTC. Translated: CASRGTLHYGYTF.

This rearrangement joins TRBV7-9 to TRBJ2-1; tentative D call: TRBD2 (5 bases). CDR3 length: 18 residues. The ends were cut back, 5 bases at V and 2 bases at J, with 22 bases in the middle. CDR1 is SEHNR, CDR2 FQNEAQ, per germline (reference sequence). The DNA for the CDR3 is TGTGCCAGCAGCCCTCGGACTCTCCTTGAAAGCACCTACAATGAGCAGTTCTTC. Translated: CASSPRTLLESTYNEQFF.

In its sample, this clone was seen a few times. V is TRBV2 and J is TRBJ2-1, with unresolved D. CDR1 is SNHLY, CDR2 FYNNEI, per germline. V shed 7 bases and J shed 9 bases, with 16 bases lying between them. This CDR3 spans 13 amino acids. The CDR3 DNA reads TGTGCCAGCATCCCGGCAGGAACCAGTGAGCAGTTCTTC. Encoded protein: CASIPAGTSEQFF.

This rearrangement joins TRBV18 to TRBJ2-5; D perhaps matches TRBD2 (6 bases). Trimming cost V 1 base and J 5 bases, with 8 bases left between them. Looked up from germline, CDR1 is KGHSH and CDR2 is LQKENI. This CDR3 is 13 amino acids long. The CDR3 loop reads CASSPLAGETQYF. In DNA, the CDR3 is TGTGCCAGCTCACCACTTGCGGGGGAGACCCAGTACTTC.

The sample holds one count of this clone. V is TRBV28 and J is TRBJ2-7; D possibly corresponds to TRBD2 (6 bases). Between the trimmed V and J ends, which lost 9 bases and 5 bases, there was a span of 17 bases. Per the germline V gene, CDR1 is MDHEN and CDR2 is SYDVKM. CDR3 length: 13 amino acids. DNA for the CDR3: TGTGCCAGTAGAGGTGGGGGGAGGAACGAGCAGTACTTC. This gives the protein CASRGGGRNEQYF.

In this sample, this clone turned up a few times. Here the CDR3 DNA reads TGTGCCAGCAGCTTCGCAGGGGGCATCTACGAGCAGTACTTC. It translates to CASSFAGGIYEQYF. This sequence joins TRBV5-6 and TRBJ2-7, with 8 positions matching TRBD1. The ends lost 2 bases at V and 3 bases at J; junction bases unmatched: 4. Germline V gene data show CDR1 as SGHDT and CDR2 as YYEEEE. There are 14 residues in the CDR3.

The gene calls are TRBV29-1 and TRBJ2-6, with D maybe TRBD2 (5 bases). The V and J ends lost 3 bases and 1 base respectively, with 7 bases between them. This CDR3 has 14 residues. CDR1 and CDR2 (germline): SQVTM, ANQGSEA. CDR3 bases: TGCAGCGTTGATGGAGGTTCTGGGGCCAACGTCCTGACTTTC. It translates to CSVDGGSGANVLTF.

This clone came up many times. The CDR3 coding sequence is TGTGCCAGCAGCTCCCGGACTAGCTTTGGGGAGACCCAGTACTTC. Translated: CASSSRTSFGETQYF. The chain couples TRBV7-2 to TRBJ2-5; 8 bases line up with TRBD2. Trimming took 4 bases from V and 5 from J; bases not matched to a gene: 9. The V gene's germline CDR1 is SGHTA and CDR2 FQGNSA. This CDR3 contains 15 residues.

This clone was picked up a small number of times. The rearrangement uses TRBV9 and TRBJ1-5; D uncertain. The CDR3 spans 17 residues. Per germline, CDR1 SGDLS and CDR2 YYNGEE. V gave up 5 bases and J gave up 0 bases, with 18 bases separating them. The CDR3 loop is CASRGMIGGYSNQPQHF. In nucleotides, the CDR3 is TGTGCCAGCAGAGGGATGATTGGAGGCTATAGCAATCAGCCCCAGCATTTT.

This clone appeared a few times. The genes are TRBV10-3 and TRBJ2-1; 10 nucleotides align to TRBD2. V lost 0 bases, J lost 7 bases, and 12 bases stayed unmatched. Germline V CDR1 and CDR2: ENHRY, SYGVKD. The CDR3 is 18 amino acids. The CDR3 DNA reads as TGTGCCATCAGTGAGTCGTTGGGTGGAGTAGCGGGAGGTAATGAGCAGTTCTTC. Its protein product is CAISESLGGVAGGNEQFF.

This chain connects TRBV7-6 to TRBJ2-5; 16 nucleotides align to TRBD2. The CDR3 is 16 residues long. After removal of 5 bases from V and 7 bases from J, the junction contained 7 bases not matched to a gene. Germline CDR1 reads SGHVS; CDR2 reads FNYEAQ. CDR3 protein: CASSPQGLAGGPTQYF. DNA for the CDR3: TGTGCCAGCAGCCCACAGGGACTAGCGGGAGGGCCGACCCAGTACTTC.

The rearrangement uses TRBV7-2 and TRBJ2-1; TRBD1 is a possible D gene (5 bases). The CDR3 is 15 residues long. Germline-derived CDR1 and CDR2 are SGHTA and FQGNSA. Deletions cut 3 bases from V and 6 bases from J, with 15 bases between. CDR3 DNA: TGTGCCAGCAGCTTTACCTCGGACATGACCAATGAGCAGTTCTTC. Protein sequence: CASSFTSDMTNEQFF.

The chain combines TRBV25-1 with TRBJ2-1; 15 nucleotides agree with TRBD2. The trim removed 8 bases at V and 5 bases at J, leaving 7 bases unmatched. Germline V gene lookup returns CDR1 MGHDK and CDR2 SYGVNS. CDR3 length: 16 residues. Here the CDR3 reads CASSRTSGRGDNEQFF. The CDR3 bases are TGTGCCAGCTCAAGGACTAGCGGGAGGGGGGACAATGAGCAGTTCTTC.

This clone was seen a handful of times. The V gene is TRBV2, the J gene TRBJ1-1; D gene unclear. CDR1 is SNHLY, CDR2 FYNNEI, per germline. The V gene lost 1 base and the J gene lost 6 bases, with 9 bases spanning the gap. The CDR3 runs 13 residues. The CDR3 reads CASSEGMSSEAFF. CDR3 bases: TGTGCCAGCAGTGAAGGGATGAGTTCTGAAGCTTTCTTT.

The chain is built from TRBV19 and TRBJ2-4; TRBD1 is a possible D gene (7 bases). The CDR3 totals 14 residues. Germline V gene data show CDR1 as LNHDA and CDR2 as SQIVND (reference sequence). V lost 7 bases and J lost 6, with 16 bases in between. CDR3 sequence reads: CASTGGGLRNIQYF. CDR3 in DNA: TGTGCCAGTACCGGAGGGGGCTTAAGAAACATTCAGTACTTC. Complete variable domain (other parts from reference TRBV19 and TRBJ2-4): DGGITQSPKYLFRKEGQNVTLSCEQNLNHDAMYWYRQDPGQGLRLIYYSQIVNDFQKGDIAEGYSVSREKKESFPLTVTSAQKNPTAFYLCASTGGGLRNIQYFGAGTRLSVL.

Only one count was recorded for this clone. V is TRBV18 and J is TRBJ2-2; 10 bases agree with TRBD2. Germline values: CDR1 KGHSH, CDR2 LQKENI. This CDR3 is built from 17 residues. V was pared by 3 bases and J by 2 bases, with 6 bases of the junction left unmatched. Written as DNA, the CDR3 is TGTGCCAGCTCACCGAGGACTAGCGGACGCAACACCGGGGAGCTGTTTTTT. Its protein is CASSPRTSGRNTGELFF.

The rearrangement joins TRBV6-5 to TRBJ2-1; D is undetermined. Trimming shortened V by 0 bases and J by 5 bases, and 8 bases separated the two germline ends. The CDR3 sequence is 14 residues long. Germline CDR1 reads MNHEY; CDR2 reads SVGAGI. The CDR3 DNA follows: TGTGCCAGCAGTTACTCCGGACGAAACAATGAGCAGTTCTTC. As protein: CASSYSGRNNEQFF.

V usage is TRBV11-3 and J usage is TRBJ2-7; 12 nucleotides line up with TRBD2. Germline CDR1 is SGHNT and CDR2 is YENEEA. The trim removed 5 bases at V and 4 bases at J, leaving 12 bases unmatched. The length of the CDR3 is 17 residues. The CDR3 protein is CASSLRPGLAGPYEQYF. The CDR3 region has the DNA TGTGCCAGCAGCCTCCGGCCGGGACTAGCGGGCCCATACGAGCAGTACTTC.

This chain connects TRBV11-2 to TRBJ1-4, with TRBD1 as a possible D gene (5 bases). Germline CDR1 and CDR2: SGHAT and FQNNGV. The V and J ends lost 1 base and 5 bases respectively, with 8 bases between them. The CDR3 spans 14 residues. In DNA, the CDR3 is TGTGCCAGCAGCTTAGGACAGCTCAATGAAAAACTGTTTTTT. Encoded protein: CASSLGQLNEKLFF.